The 21 T cell receptor beta chains reported below all come from one sample, sequenced in a study of control samples from healthy donors and cancer patients. Clones were sequenced by immunoSEQ multiplex PCR, and TCRdb holds only the in-frame ones, with some missing. This table holds 110,000 to 150,000 clones, just under 95% found once. The sequenced sample was PBMCs. These receptors all stem from a man aged 55 to 70 with colorectal cancer.

The DNA for the CDR3 is TGTGCCATCAGTGCCCTCCCGCTGGGAGGGGGGAATCAGCCCCAGCATTTT. It is translated as CAISALPLGGGNQPQHF. V and J are TRBV10-3 and TRBJ1-5, with TRBD1 as a possible D gene (6 bases). CDR3 size: 17 residues. With 4 bases removed from V and 4 bases from J, the gap between germline ends came to 20 bases. Germline loops: CDR1 ENHRY, CDR2 SYGVKD.

V usage is TRBV4-3 and J usage is TRBJ1-5; D is ambiguous. The CDR3 sequence is 15 residues long. Germline V CDR1 and CDR2: LGHNA, YSLEER. The V end was cut by 4 bases, the J end by 4 bases, with 14 bases between. This CDR3 is CASSPTPLRNQPQHF. DNA of the CDR3: TGCGCCAGCAGCCCTACACCTTTAAGGAATCAGCCCCAGCATTTT.

The V gene is TRBV9, the J gene TRBJ2-1; tentatively, D is TRBD1 or TRBD2 (5 bases each). The CDR3 consists of 16 residues. V was clipped by 4 bases and J by 7 bases, with 21 bases between them. Germline-derived CDR1 and CDR2 are SGDLS and YYNGEE. CDR3 DNA sequence: TGTGCCAGCAGCCAGTACGGGACCCGCGGGTTGAATGAGCAGTTCTTC. Its translation is CASSQYGTRGLNEQFF.

V is TRBV30 and J is TRBJ2-4, with 7 nucleotides matching TRBD2. The V and J ends lost 3 bases and 0 bases, in that order; junction bases with no gene match: 8. The CDR3 has 16 amino acids. The V gene's germline CDR1 is GTSNPN and CDR2 SVGIG (reference sequence). The CDR3 DNA is TGTGCCTGGAGGGGGGGGAATTCAATAGCCAAAAACATTCAGTACTTC. It yields the protein CAWRGGNSIAKNIQYF. The whole variable domain, filled in from reference TRBV30 and TRBJ2-4, reads SQTIHQWPATLVQPVGSPLSLECTVEGTSNPNLYWYRQAAGRGLQLLFYSVGIGQISSEVPQNLSASRPQDRQFILSSKKLLLSDSGFYLCAWRGGNSIAKNIQYFGAGTRLSVL.

The J gene is TRBJ1-4, the V gene TRBV5-1; D is undetermined. The V end lost 2 bases, the J end lost 0 bases, and 8 bases lay between the germline ends. In germline, CDR1 is SGHRS, CDR2 YFSETQ. CDR3 length: 15 residues. The DNA of the CDR3 is TGCGCCAGCAGCTTAGGAGATGCAACTAATGAAAAACTGTTTTTT. Its protein product is CASSLGDATNEKLFF.

V usage is TRBV23-1 and J usage is TRBJ2-7, with D perhaps matching TRBD1 or TRBD2 (5 bases each). TRBV23-1 carries the ORF label, with uncertain function. V lost 0 bases and J lost 2, with 14 bases in between. The CDR3 extends over 16 amino acids. CDR3 sequence (DNA): TGCGCCAGCAGTCAATCGGGGACCGGGAACCCCTACGAGCAGTACTTC. Translating it yields CASSQSGTGNPYEQYF.

This chain uses TRBV4-3 with TRBJ1-2; 7 bases align to TRBD1. This CDR3 comprises 16 residues. Germline-derived CDR1 and CDR2 are LGHNA and YSLEER. The V gene end was trimmed by 1 base and the J gene end by 8 bases; junction bases not matched to a gene: 13. The CDR3 here is CASSQVSQGGRRGYTF. In nucleotides, the CDR3 is TGCGCCAGCAGCCAAGTCTCCCAGGGGGGCAGAAGGGGCTACACCTTC.

The chain joins TRBV5-3 to TRBJ2-7; TRBD1 might be the D (5 bases). TRBV5-3 is annotated as an ORF whose role is uncertain. Trimming stripped 4 bases from V and 3 bases from J, with 20 bases between. CDR3 length: 16 amino acids. The CDR3 here is CARSTDSYNSDYEQYF. For the CDR3, the DNA is TGTGCCAGAAGCACCGACAGTTACAACTCAGACTACGAGCAGTACTTC.

This clone was observed a handful of times. Other nucleotide sequences from this sample produce the same CDR3. This sequence joins TRBV27 and TRBJ2-7; 12 positions agree with TRBD1. Germline V gene lookup returns CDR1 MNHEY and CDR2 SMNVEV (reference sequence). V trimming: 5 bases; J trimming: 0 bases; junction bases outside the gene matches: 2. The CDR3 length is 15 residues. In nucleotides, the CDR3 is TGTGCCAGCAGTATGGGACAGGGGGCCTCCTACGAGCAGTACTTC. Its protein is CASSMGQGASYEQYF.

The gene calls are TRBV19 and TRBJ1-3; TRBD1 is a possible D gene (5 bases). The V and J ends lost 7 bases and 3 bases respectively, with 13 bases between them. The CDR3 is 14 residues long. Germline values: CDR1 LNHDA, CDR2 SQIVND (reference sequence). CDR3 amino acids: CASIGGALGNTIYF. CDR3 coding DNA: TGTGCCAGTATAGGAGGGGCACTTGGAAACACCATATATTTT.

The chain carries TRBV5-1 and TRBJ1-1; perhaps TRBD1 as D (5 bases). The V gene's germline CDR1 is SGHRS and CDR2 YFSETQ. V was pared by 0 bases and J by 3 bases, with 9 bases between. The CDR3 totals 14 residues. Here the CDR3 DNA reads TGCGCCAGCAGCTTGGTGGGAGGGGACACTGAAGCTTTCTTT. It translates to CASSLVGGDTEAFF.

The chain's CDR3 is CAITPGTDYGYTF. The CDR3 nucleotides read TGTGCCATCACACCTGGGACAGACTATGGCTACACCTTC. This sequence joins TRBV10-3 and TRBJ1-2; 7 bases are a match to TRBD1. Per the germline V gene, CDR1 is ENHRY and CDR2 is SYGVKD. V dropped 7 bases and J dropped 3; count of bases not matched to a gene: 5. The length of the CDR3 is 13 residues.

This clone appeared once. The rearrangement uses TRBV4-2 and TRBJ2-2; maybe TRBD1 (6 bases). Per germline, CDR1 LGHNA and CDR2 YNFKEQ. The CDR3 length is 15 residues. V shed 0 bases and J shed 5 bases, with 10 bases lying between them. CDR3 region: CASSQDMGATGELFF. The CDR3 DNA is TGTGCCAGCAGCCAAGACATGGGGGCAACCGGGGAGCTGTTTTTT.

This chain uses TRBV6-1 with TRBJ2-7; D gene ambiguous. Germline V CDR1 and CDR2: MNHNS, SASEGT. V was shortened by 1 base and J by 2 bases, with 15 bases between the two germline ends. The CDR3 runs to 16 residues. CDR3 sequence reads: CASSEGWTTRPYEQYF. CDR3 DNA sequence: TGTGCCAGCAGTGAAGGATGGACGACCCGACCCTACGAGCAGTACTTC.

The chain carries TRBV27 and TRBJ2-3; D gene ambiguous. Germline V gene data show CDR1 as MNHEY and CDR2 as SMNVEV (reference sequence). Deletions cut 2 bases from V and 2 bases from J, with 11 bases between. The CDR3 sequence is 15 residues long. The CDR3 sequence: CASSLQLPLTDTQYF. CDR3 bases: TGTGCCAGCAGTTTACAGCTTCCTCTCACAGATACGCAGTATTTT.

This chain connects TRBV5-4 to TRBJ2-7; D may be TRBD2 (5 bases). Trimming removed 0 bases from V and 5 bases from J, with 9 bases in between. CDR1 is SGHNT, CDR2 YYREEE, per germline (reference sequence). The CDR3 totals 13 residues. CDR3 sequence reads: CASSLGTGDEQYF. The CDR3 DNA reads TGTGCCAGCAGCTTGGGGACTGGGGACGAGCAGTACTTC.

This clone was seen once. In DNA, the CDR3 is TGTGCCAGCAGCGTAAGAAGGGGGGTCGAGACCCAGTACTTC. This encodes CASSVRRGVETQYF. The chain links TRBV7-8 to TRBJ2-5; the D call may be TRBD1 or TRBD2 (6 bases each). CDR3 length equals 14 residues. Germline V gene data show CDR1 as SGHVS and CDR2 as FQNEAQ. Trimming took 5 bases from V and 5 from J, leaving 15 bases between them.

This chain uses TRBV10-3 with TRBJ2-1; D possibly corresponds to TRBD1 (6 bases). The length of the CDR3 is 14 residues. From germline, CDR1 is ENHRY and CDR2 SYGVKD. Trimming took off 3 bases at V and 10 bases at J, with 16 bases between the two ends. The CDR3 loop reads CAISDETGSGEQFF. The CDR3 DNA follows: TGTGCCATCAGTGACGAGACAGGTTCGGGAGAGCAGTTCTTC.

Turning to this clone: Additional DNA sequences in this sample encode the identical CDR3. This chain joins TRBV19 and TRBJ2-3; weak D call: TRBD1 (5 bases). Deletions cut 3 bases from V and 4 bases from J, with 14 bases between. This CDR3 is 15 amino acids long. Germline CDR1 is LNHDA and CDR2 is SQIVND (reference sequence). This chain's CDR3 is CASSITSGSPDTQYF. CDR3 DNA: TGTGCCAGTAGTATTACGTCAGGGTCCCCAGATACGCAGTATTTT.

V is TRBV5-1 and J is TRBJ1-6; D unclear. The CDR3 has 14 amino acids. V shed 7 bases and J shed 6 bases, with 14 bases lying between them. Germline CDR1 is SGHRS and CDR2 is YFSETQ. The CDR3 region has the DNA TGCGCCAGCGGGCTCGGGTCAAGTAATTCACCCCTCCACTTT. Amino acid sequence: CASGLGSSNSPLHF.

This clone was observed a few times. The chain uses TRBV5-1 and TRBJ1-6, with D perhaps matching TRBD1 (5 bases). There are 16 residues in the CDR3. Germline V gene sequence: CDR1 SGHRS, CDR2 YFSETQ. Trimming left V 0 bases short and J 9 bases short, with 16 bases between. CDR3 sequence: CASSLVGVGFGSPLHF. CDR3 sequence (DNA): TGCGCCAGCAGCTTGGTAGGGGTGGGGTTCGGTTCACCCCTCCACTTT. Together with reference TRBV5-1 and TRBJ1-6, the CDR3 gives the full variable domain: KAGVTQTPRYLIKTRGQQVTLSCSPISGHRSVSWYQQTPGQGLQFLFEYFSETQRNKGNFPGRFSGRQFSNSRSEMNVSTLELGDSALYLCASSLVGVGFGSPLHFGNGTRLTVT.